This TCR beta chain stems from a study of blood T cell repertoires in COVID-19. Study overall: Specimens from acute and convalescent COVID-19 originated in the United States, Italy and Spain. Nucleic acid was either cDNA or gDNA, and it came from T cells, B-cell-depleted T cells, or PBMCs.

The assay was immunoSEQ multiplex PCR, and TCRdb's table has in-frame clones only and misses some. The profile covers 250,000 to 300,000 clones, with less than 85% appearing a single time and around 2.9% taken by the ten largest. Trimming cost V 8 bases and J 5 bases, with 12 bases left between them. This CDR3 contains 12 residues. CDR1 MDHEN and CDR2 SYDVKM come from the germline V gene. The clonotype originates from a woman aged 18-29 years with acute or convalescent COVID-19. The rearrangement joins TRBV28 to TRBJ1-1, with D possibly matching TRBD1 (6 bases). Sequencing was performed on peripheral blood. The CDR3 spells CASLQGSTEAFF. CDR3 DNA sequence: TGTGCCAGCTTACAGGGATCAACTGAAGCTTTCTTT.